Detailed here is one T cell receptor beta chain. What antigen it recognizes has not been identified. One base away there is no much larger clone; base qualities are not given. The immunoSEQ Assay, a bias-controlled multiplex PCR, was used to amplify TCRbeta CDR3 regions from genomic DNA. Concerning the study's data processing: Within the assay, amplification of reference gene primers was used to estimate how many nucleated cells each sample contained. Sequence reads were collapsed and filtered to measure the absolute abundance of every unique TCRbeta CDR3 rearrangement. Productive Simpson clonality was computed per sample as the square root of Simpson's diversity index over productive rearrangements. Imported from immuneACCESS, the table was reduced by TCRdb to in-frame sequences with V and J called. These copies leave out some clones; in studies compared against another copy, an unresolved V gene accounts for under half, and the cause of the remainder is not known. The V and J calls and clone size were taken over from that table, and D and trimming were inferred from the DNA. This sample is represented by about 200,000 clones; 87% of them were singletons. The biggest ten clones account for more than 2% of the sample.

This sample was included in a study of blood T cell repertoires in COVID-19 (dated by TCRdb to 2020 to 2021). Broadly, across the study: Samples covering the acute and convalescent phases of COVID-19 were provided by collaborators in the United States, Italy and Spain. The repertoires were made available in a free public database intended to serve as a resource for research on the immune response to SARS-CoV-2. The samples were drawn from the first 160 participants of the ongoing ImmuneRACE study and from some 1,300 subjects provided by 6 global collaborators. Subjects who had been exposed to COVID-19, were actively infected with it, or had recovered from it provided the deeply sampled blood TCRbeta repertoires that made up the dataset. Sample metadata almost always included a de-identified subject ID, COVID-19 status, age in years and sex. The prospective study material was composed of cDNA or gDNA derived from T cells, B-cell-depleted T cells, or PBMCs. Where available, HLA class I and class II types were obtained from metadata supplied by the sample provider rather than from assay-based typing. The full study reports these points: Clinical and demographic metadata were provided uncurated, with the amount varying by source and participant.

In the prospective study, participants were roughly 18 to 100 years old, resided in about 25 geographic areas of the United States, and were enrolled through a virtual design. In the prospective study, cohorts were assigned on the basis of participant-reported clinical history obtained from a screening survey and a study questionnaire. Recovered participants in ImmuneRACE Cohort 3 were defined as having two consecutive negative NP/OP PCR tests, clearance from a healthcare professional, or resolution of symptoms. In the prospective study, mobile phlebotomists collected whole blood, serum and a nasopharyngeal or oropharyngeal swab from each participant. Over a 2-month period, participants in the prospective study had the option of providing additional blood draws and questionnaires. Blood samples from the prospective study were shipped frozen or at room temperature prior to DNA extraction. This sequence originates from a woman younger than 45 who had recovered from COVID-19. The material sequenced was PBMCs or T cells enriched from blood (not recorded which).

The sequenced DNA is TGTGCCAGCAACTCCCCTGTCAACTATGGCTACACCTTC. It specifies CASNSPVNYGYTF. The rearrangement combines TRBV7-2 with TRBJ1-2, with the D gene call left open. From cysteine to phenylalanine, the CDR3 is 13 amino acids long. The read is trimmed to its CDR3 DNA, 39 bases read in frame from base 1. The germline V gene yields SGHTA for CDR1 and FQGNSA for CDR2. The junction shows trimming of 7 bases on V and 2 bases on J, plus 11 bases between the germline ends.